The entry below describes one T cell receptor beta chain. Then a second PCR, running roughly 7 to 11 cycles, was carried out with a sample-barcoded 5' primer and a J-beta primer mix. There were at least 2.5 million CDR3-containing paired-end reads obtained from each sample. TCRdb reprocessed the 5' RACE reads via MiXCR and lists one record per CDR3 protein. The data show about 1,400,000 distinct CDR3 sequences, 59% seen once. CDR3 length: 13 residues. Germline values: CDR1 SNHLY, CDR2 FYNNEI. This entry comes from a study of blood T cells in healthy people across ages. Background on the study: Capture by template switching was about one barcoded beta molecule per two T cells.

Sequencing input: blood. This receptor was identified in a young man in good health. The chain couples TRBV2 to TRBJ2-5; TRBD2 agrees at 8 bases. The DNA end is a closer match to TRBJ2-7, so the J assignment may be wrong. As DNA, the CDR3 is TGTGCCAGCAGTGAAGTAGCGGGGAGCGAGCAGTACTTC. Its translation is CASSEVAGSEQYF.